This record looks at one T cell receptor (beta chain) sequence and its context. Original data processing: From reference gene primer amplification, estimates of nucleated cell counts were derived. The data were produced by immunoSEQ multiplex PCR, yet TCRdb's version contains in-frame clones alone and is incomplete. The DNA gave D and trimming, while V, J and clone size come from that table. The table has tens of thousands of clones, 65% to 80% seen once. The data originate from a study of blood T cell repertoires in COVID-19. Whole-study context: There were acute and convalescent COVID-19 samples, and they came from the United States, Italy and Spain. PBMCs, B-cell-depleted T cells, or T cells provided the cDNA or gDNA that made up the material.

This CDR3 spans 14 amino acids. V was clipped by 5 bases and J by 6 bases; unmatched bases: 6. Germline values: CDR1 MNHEY, CDR2 SMNVEV (reference sequence). The sequence came from a human donor in a cohort sampled during active COVID-19. This rearrangement joins TRBV27 to TRBJ1-5, with 8 positions matching TRBD1. The sequenced sample was peripheral blood. The CDR3 DNA follows: TGTGCCAGCAGTATGGACAGGGCCCCTCAGCCCCAGCATTTT. Protein product: CASSMDRAPQPQHF.